The clone carrying this T cell receptor beta chain occurred once. These data are taken from a study of technical replicates of blood from several donors. The CDR3 has 14 residues. Unmatched junction bases numbered 3, after V lost 0 bases and J lost 5 bases. Germline V gives CDR1 SGHRS, CDR2 YFSETQ. The data were produced by immunoSEQ multiplex PCR, yet TCRdb's version contains in-frame clones alone and is incomplete. The sample yields some 50,000 clones, 94% seen once. Specimen: T cells isolated from PBMCs. This chain joins TRBV5-1 and TRBJ2-7; 9 bases are shared with TRBD1. The sequence derives from a human donor in good health. This CDR3 reads CASSLGDRAHEQYF. CDR3 bases: TGCGCCAGCAGCTTGGGGGACAGGGCCCACGAGCAGTACTTC.